The T cell receptor beta chain under discussion was sequenced for a study of radiation and T cells in renal cell carcinoma. Findings of the study overall: Without pretreatment biopsies, baseline tumor clonotype presence was undetermined.

Libraries were prepared by immunoSEQ multiplex PCR; TCRdb keeps only in-frame clonotypes and omits some of them. The table lists roughly 120,000 clones, 80% to 90% of them singletons. With 2 bases removed from V and 7 bases from J, the gap between germline ends came to 15 bases. The CDR3 sequence is 14 residues long. The germline V gene has CDR1 SGHTA and CDR2 FQGNSA. About this clone: Its antigen is not identified.

Sample time point: blood 2 weeks post-SBRT. The sample's treatment: 15 Gy SBRT to primary tumor, nephrectomy 4 weeks later. Sequencing was performed on blood, taken from a patient whose treatment included radiotherapy and nephrectomy. The origin of this receptor is a woman between 55 and 75 years old with renal cell carcinoma. The chain has TRBV7-2 and TRBJ2-7; a possible D gene is TRBD2 (6 bases). The CDR3: CASSLYGSTGEQYF. The CDR3, as DNA: TGTGCCAGCAGCTTATACGGGAGCACGGGGGAGCAGTACTTC. The whole variable domain, filled in from reference TRBV7-2 and TRBJ2-7, reads GAGVSQSPSNKVTEKGKDVELRCDPISGHTALYWYRQSLGQGLEFLIYFQGNSAPDKSGLPSDRFSAERTGGSVSTLTIQRTQQEDSAVYLCASSLYGSTGEQYFGPGTRLTVT.